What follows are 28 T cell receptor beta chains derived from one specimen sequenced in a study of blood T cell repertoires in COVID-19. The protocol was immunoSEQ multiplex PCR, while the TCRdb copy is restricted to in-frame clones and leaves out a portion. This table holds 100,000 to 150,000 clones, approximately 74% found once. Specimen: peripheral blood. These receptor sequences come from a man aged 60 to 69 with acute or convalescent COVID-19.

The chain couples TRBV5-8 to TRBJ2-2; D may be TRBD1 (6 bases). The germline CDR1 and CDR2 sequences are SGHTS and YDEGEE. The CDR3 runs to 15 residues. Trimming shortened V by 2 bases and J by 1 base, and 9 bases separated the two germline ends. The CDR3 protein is CASSLGGENTGELFF. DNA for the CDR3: TGTGCCAGCAGCTTAGGGGGAGAGAACACCGGGGAGCTGTTTTTT. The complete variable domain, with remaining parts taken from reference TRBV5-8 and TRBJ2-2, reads EAGVTQSPTHLIKTRGQQATLRCSPISGHTSVYWYQQALGLGLQFLLWYDEGEERNRGNFPPRFSGRQFPNYSSELNVNALELEDSALYLCASSLGGENTGELFFGEGSRLTVL.

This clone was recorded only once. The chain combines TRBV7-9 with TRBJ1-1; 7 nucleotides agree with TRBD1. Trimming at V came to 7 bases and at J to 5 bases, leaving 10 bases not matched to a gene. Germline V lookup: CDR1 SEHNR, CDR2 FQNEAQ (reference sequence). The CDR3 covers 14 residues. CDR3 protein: CASIPQGKGTEAFF. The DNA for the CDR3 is TGTGCCAGCATCCCACAGGGGAAAGGGACTGAAGCTTTCTTT.

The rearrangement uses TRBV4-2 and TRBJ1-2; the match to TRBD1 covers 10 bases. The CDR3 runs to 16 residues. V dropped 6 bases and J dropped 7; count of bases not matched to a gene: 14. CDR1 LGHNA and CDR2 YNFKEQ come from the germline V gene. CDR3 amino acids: CASSPTGQGRWGGYTF. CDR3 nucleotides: TGTGCCAGCAGTCCAACGGGACAGGGGCGCTGGGGTGGCTACACCTTC.

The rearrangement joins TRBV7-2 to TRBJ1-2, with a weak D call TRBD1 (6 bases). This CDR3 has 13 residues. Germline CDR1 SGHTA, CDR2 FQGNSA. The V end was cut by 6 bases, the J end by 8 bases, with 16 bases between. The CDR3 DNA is TGTGCCAGCAGTGACAGGTTTTGGGTCGGCTACACCTTC. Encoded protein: CASSDRFWVGYTF.

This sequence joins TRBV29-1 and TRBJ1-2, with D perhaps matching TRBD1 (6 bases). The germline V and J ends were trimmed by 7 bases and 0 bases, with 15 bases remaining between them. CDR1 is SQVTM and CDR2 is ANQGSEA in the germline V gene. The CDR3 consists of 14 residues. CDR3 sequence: CSDLGQPSNYGYTF. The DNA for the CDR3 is TGCAGCGACCTCGGACAGCCCTCTAACTATGGCTACACCTTC.

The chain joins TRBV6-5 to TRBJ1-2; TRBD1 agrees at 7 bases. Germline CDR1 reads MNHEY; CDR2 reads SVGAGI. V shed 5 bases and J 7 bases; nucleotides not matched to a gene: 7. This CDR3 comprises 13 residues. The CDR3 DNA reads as TGTGCCAGCAGTCAGGGGGGACGTGTTGGCTACACCTTC. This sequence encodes CASSQGGRVGYTF.

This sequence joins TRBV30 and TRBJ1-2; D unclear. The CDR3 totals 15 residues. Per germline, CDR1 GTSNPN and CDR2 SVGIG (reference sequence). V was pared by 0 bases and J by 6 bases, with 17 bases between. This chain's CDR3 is CAWSVLLPARDGYTF. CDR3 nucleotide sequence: TGTGCCTGGAGTGTACTTCTTCCGGCCCGGGATGGCTACACCTTC.

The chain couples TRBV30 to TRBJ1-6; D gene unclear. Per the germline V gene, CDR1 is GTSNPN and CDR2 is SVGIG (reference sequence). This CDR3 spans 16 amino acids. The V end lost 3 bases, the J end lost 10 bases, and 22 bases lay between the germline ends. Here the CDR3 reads CAWRHRARLEGSPLHF. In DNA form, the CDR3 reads TGTGCCTGGAGACACCGCGCTCGACTGGAGGGATCACCCCTCCACTTT. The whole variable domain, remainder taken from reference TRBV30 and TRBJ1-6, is SQTIHQWPATLVQPVGSPLSLECTVEGTSNPNLYWYRQAAGRGLQLLFYSVGIGQISSEVPQNLSASRPQDRQFILSSKKLLLSDSGFYLCAWRHRARLEGSPLHFGNGTRLTVT.

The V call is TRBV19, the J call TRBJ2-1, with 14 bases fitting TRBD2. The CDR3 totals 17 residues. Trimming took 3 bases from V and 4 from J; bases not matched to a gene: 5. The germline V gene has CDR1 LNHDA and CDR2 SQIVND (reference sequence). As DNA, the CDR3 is TGTGCCAGTAGTATCGGGACTAGCGGGGGACCTTACAATGAGCAGTTCTTC. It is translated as CASSIGTSGGPYNEQFF. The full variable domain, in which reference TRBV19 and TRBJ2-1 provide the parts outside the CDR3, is DGGITQSPKYLFRKEGQNVTLSCEQNLNHDAMYWYRQDPGQGLRLIYYSQIVNDFQKGDIAEGYSVSREKKESFPLTVTSAQKNPTAFYLCASSIGTSGGPYNEQFFGPGTRLTVL.

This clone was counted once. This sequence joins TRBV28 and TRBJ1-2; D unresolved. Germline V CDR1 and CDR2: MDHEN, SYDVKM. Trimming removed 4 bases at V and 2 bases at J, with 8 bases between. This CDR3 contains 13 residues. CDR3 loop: CASSSSGNYGYTF. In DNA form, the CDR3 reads TGTGCCAGCAGTTCGTCGGGGAACTATGGCTACACCTTC.

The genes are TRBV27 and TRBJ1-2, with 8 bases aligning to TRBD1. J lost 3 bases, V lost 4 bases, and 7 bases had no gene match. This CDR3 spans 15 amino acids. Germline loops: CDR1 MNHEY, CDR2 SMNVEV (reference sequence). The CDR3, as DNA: TGTGCCAGCAGTTCTCCCGGGACAGGCTACTATGGCTACACCTTC. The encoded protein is CASSSPGTGYYGYTF.

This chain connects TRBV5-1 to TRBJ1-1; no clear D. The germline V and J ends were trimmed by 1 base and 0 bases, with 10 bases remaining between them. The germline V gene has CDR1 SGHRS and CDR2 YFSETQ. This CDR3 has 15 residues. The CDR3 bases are TGCGCCAGCAGCTTGTCCGGGGTCCTGAACACTGAAGCTTTCTTT. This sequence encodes CASSLSGVLNTEAFF.

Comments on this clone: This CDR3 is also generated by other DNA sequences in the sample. The CDR3 spells CASSLAGQGLGGYTF. Written as DNA, the CDR3 is TGCGCCAGCAGCTTGGCGGGACAGGGTCTGGGAGGCTACACCTTC. This chain joins TRBV5-1 and TRBJ1-2; 9 bases line up with TRBD1. The CDR3 has 15 residues. CDR1 and CDR2 (germline): SGHRS, YFSETQ. Losses at the gene ends were 0 bases for V and 8 bases for J; bases not matched to a gene: 8. Full variable domain (remainder filled in from reference TRBV5-1 and TRBJ1-2): KAGVTQTPRYLIKTRGQQVTLSCSPISGHRSVSWYQQTPGQGLQFLFEYFSETQRNKGNFPGRFSGRQFSNSRSEMNVSTLELGDSALYLCASSLAGQGLGGYTFGSGTRLTVV.

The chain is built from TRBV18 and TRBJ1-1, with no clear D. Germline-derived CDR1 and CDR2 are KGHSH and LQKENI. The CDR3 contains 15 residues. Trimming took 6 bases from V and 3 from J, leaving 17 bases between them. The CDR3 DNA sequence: TGTGCCAGCTCCCAAACTTCAGCGGGCGACACTGAAGCTTTCTTT. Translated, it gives CASSQTSAGDTEAFF.

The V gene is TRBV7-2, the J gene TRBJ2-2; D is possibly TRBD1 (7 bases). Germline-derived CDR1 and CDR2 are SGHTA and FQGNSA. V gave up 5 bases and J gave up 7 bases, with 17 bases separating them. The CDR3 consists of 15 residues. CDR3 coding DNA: TGTGCCAGCAGCCCCTCGGCGGGACAGATCGGGGAGCTGTTTTTT. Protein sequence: CASSPSAGQIGELFF. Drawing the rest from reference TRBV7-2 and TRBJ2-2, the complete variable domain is GAGVSQSPSNKVTEKGKDVELRCDPISGHTALYWYRQSLGQGLEFLIYFQGNSAPDKSGLPSDRFSAERTGGSVSTLTIQRTQQEDSAVYLCASSPSAGQIGELFFGEGSRLTVL.

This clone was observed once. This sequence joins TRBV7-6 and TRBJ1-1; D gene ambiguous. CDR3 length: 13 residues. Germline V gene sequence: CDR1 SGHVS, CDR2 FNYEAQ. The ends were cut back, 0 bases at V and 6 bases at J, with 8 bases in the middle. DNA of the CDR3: TGTGCCAGCAGCTTAGCCAAGCATGCTGAAGCTTTCTTT. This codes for CASSLAKHAEAFF. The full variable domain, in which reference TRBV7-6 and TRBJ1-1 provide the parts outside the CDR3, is GAGVSQSPRYKVTKRGQDVALRCDPISGHVSLYWYRQALGQGPEFLTYFNYEAQQDKSGLPNDRFSAERPEGSISTLTIQRTEQRDSAMYRCASSLAKHAEAFFGQGTRLTVV.

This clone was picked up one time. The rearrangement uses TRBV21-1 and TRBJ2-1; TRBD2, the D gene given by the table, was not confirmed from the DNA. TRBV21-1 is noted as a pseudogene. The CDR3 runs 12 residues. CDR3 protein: CASTPIPNEQFF. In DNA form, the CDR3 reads TGTGCCAGCACTCCTATCCCCAATGAGCAGTTCTTC.

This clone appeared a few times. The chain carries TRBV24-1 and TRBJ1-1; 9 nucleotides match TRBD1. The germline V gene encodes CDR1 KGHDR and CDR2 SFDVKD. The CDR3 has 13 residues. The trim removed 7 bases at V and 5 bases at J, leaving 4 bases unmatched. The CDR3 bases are TGTGCCACCAGAGGGACAGGGAGGACTGAAGCTTTCTTT. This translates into CATRGTGRTEAFF.

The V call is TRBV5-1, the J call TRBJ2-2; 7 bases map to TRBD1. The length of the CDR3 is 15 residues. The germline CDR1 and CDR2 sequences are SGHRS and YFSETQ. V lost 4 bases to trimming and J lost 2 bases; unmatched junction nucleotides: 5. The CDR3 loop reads CASSTGQRNTGELFF. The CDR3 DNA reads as TGCGCCAGCAGCACGGGACAGCGCAACACCGGGGAGCTGTTTTTT.

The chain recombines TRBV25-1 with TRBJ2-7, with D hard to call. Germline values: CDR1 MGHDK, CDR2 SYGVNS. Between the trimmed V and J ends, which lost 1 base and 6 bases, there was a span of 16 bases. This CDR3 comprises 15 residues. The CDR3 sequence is CASSESTRSPLEQYF. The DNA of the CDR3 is TGTGCCAGCAGTGAATCGACACGCTCGCCTCTCGAGCAGTACTTC.

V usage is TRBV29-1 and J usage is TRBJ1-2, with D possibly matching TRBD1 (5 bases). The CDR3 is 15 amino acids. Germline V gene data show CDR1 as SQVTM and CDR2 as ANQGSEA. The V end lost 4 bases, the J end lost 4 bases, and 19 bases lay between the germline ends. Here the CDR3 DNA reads TGCAGCGTTGTGCGCGAGACAGAGTCACCCTATGGCTACACCTTC. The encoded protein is CSVVRETESPYGYTF.

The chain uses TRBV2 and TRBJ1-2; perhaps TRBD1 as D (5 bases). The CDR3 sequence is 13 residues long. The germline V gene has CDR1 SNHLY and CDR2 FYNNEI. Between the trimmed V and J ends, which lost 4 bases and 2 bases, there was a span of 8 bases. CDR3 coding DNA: TGTGCCAGCAGTGGGTCAGGGAACTATGGCTACACCTTC. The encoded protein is CASSGSGNYGYTF. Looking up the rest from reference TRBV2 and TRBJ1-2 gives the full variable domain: EPEVTQTPSHQVTQMGQEVILRCVPISNHLYFYWYRQILGQKVEFLVSFYNNEISEKSEIFDDQFSVERPDGSNFTLKIRSTKLEDSAMYFCASSGSGNYGYTFGSGTRLTVV.

The CDR3 nucleotides are TGTGCCAGCAGTTCGTCACCCTATAGCAATCAGCCCCAGCATTTT. The encoded protein is CASSSSPYSNQPQHF. This chain connects TRBV6-5 to TRBJ1-5; D not resolved. V was pared by 4 bases and J by 0 bases, with 10 bases between. The CDR3 totals 15 residues. Germline values: CDR1 MNHEY, CDR2 SVGAGI.

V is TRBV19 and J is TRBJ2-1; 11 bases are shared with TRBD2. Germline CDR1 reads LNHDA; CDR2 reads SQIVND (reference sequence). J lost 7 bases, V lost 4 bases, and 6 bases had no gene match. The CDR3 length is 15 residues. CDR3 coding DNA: TGTGCCAGTAGTACACTAGCGGGAGATGTTAATGAGCAGTTCTTC. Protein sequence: CASSTLAGDVNEQFF.

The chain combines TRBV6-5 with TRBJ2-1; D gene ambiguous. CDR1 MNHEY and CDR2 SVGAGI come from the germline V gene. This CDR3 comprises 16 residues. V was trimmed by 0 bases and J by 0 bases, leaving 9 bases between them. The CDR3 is CASSYSTKGSYNEQFF. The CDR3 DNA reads TGTGCCAGCAGTTACTCCACTAAAGGCTCCTACAATGAGCAGTTCTTC.

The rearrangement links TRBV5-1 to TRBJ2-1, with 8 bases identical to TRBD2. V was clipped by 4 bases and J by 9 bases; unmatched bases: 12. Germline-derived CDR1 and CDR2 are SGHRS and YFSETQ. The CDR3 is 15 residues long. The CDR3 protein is CASSTTSVTFIEQFF. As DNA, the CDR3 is TGCGCCAGCAGCACGACTAGCGTGACCTTTATTGAGCAGTTCTTC.

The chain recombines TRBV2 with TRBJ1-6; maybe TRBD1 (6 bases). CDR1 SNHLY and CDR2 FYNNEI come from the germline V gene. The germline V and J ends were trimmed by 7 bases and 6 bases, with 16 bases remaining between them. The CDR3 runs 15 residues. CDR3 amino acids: CASIFLRGSNSPLHF. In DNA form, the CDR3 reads TGTGCCAGCATTTTCCTCAGGGGTTCTAATTCACCCCTCCACTTT. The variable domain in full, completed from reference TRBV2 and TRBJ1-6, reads EPEVTQTPSHQVTQMGQEVILRCVPISNHLYFYWYRQILGQKVEFLVSFYNNEISEKSEIFDDQFSVERPDGSNFTLKIRSTKLEDSAMYFCASIFLRGSNSPLHFGNGTRLTVT.

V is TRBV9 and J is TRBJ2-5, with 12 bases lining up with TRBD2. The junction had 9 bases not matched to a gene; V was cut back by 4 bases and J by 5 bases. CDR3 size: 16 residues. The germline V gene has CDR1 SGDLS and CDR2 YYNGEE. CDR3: CASSTPTSGGLETQYF. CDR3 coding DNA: TGTGCCAGCAGCACGCCGACTAGCGGGGGTCTTGAGACCCAGTACTTC.